The rows below give T cell receptor beta chains drawn from one sample of a study of blood T cell repertoires in COVID-19. Clones were read by immunoSEQ multiplex PCR, and TCRdb kept only the in-frame ones, dropping some. The sample contains over 150,000 clones, approximately 83% of which appear only once. The sequenced sample was peripheral blood. Receptor source: an elderly woman with acute or convalescent COVID-19. The CDR3 runs from the conserved cysteine through the conserved F or W. A D gene is named only where the DNA matches it firmly. The size entry is marked missing in some rows and otherwise reads once, few, many or a size class.

cdr3_nt cdr3_aa clone_size v_call d_call j_call
TGCGCCAGCAGCTTGGTGGCTAGCGGGAGGGGAGATGAGCAGTTCTTC CASSLVASGRGDEQFF . TRBV5-1 TRBD2 TRBJ2-1
TGTGCCAGCAGCTTTTTGGGACAGCCCTCAGAGACCCAGTACTTC CASSFLGQPSETQYF few TRBV5-6 TRBD1 TRBJ2-5
TGTGCCATCGGCGGGACAGCTAACACCGGGGAGCTGTTTTTT CAIGGTANTGELFF . TRBV10-3 . TRBJ2-2
TGTGCCAGCAGCCAAGGACAGGGCCTGAATTCACCCCTCCACTTT CASSQGQGLNSPLHF . TRBV14 TRBD1 TRBJ1-6
TGTGCCAGCAGCTTACTTGGGGGAGGGGGAATGAACACTGAAGCTTTCTTT CASSLLGGGGMNTEAFF . TRBV7-9 . TRBJ1-1
TGTGCCAGCAGCCCTAGACAGGGGCCTAACTATGGCTACACCTTC CASSPRQGPNYGYTF . TRBV7-8 TRBD1 TRBJ1-2
TGCGCCAGCAGTGCCGGGGCCTACGAGCAGTACTTC CASSAGAYEQYF . TRBV5-1 . TRBJ2-7
TGTGCCAGCAGCTTAATCTCTCGGGAGGGTAAAAAACTGTTTTTT CASSLISREGKKLFF . TRBV7-9 . TRBJ1-4
TGTGCCAGCAGCTTGACTAGCGGTTCCACAGATACGCAGTATTTT CASSLTSGSTDTQYF . TRBV5-4 TRBD2 TRBJ2-3
TGTGCCAGCAGCCCATTAGCGGGAGGGAGGAATGAGCAGTTCTTC CASSPLAGGRNEQFF . TRBV3-1/TRBV3-2 TRBD2 TRBJ2-1
TGCAGCGTCCGGACAGGGACAGGAAACACCATATATTTT CSVRTGTGNTIYF . TRBV29-1 TRBD1 TRBJ1-3
TGTGCCAGCAGCTTAGCCCATACACCGGGACAGGGTGGCTACACCTTC CASSLAHTPGQGGYTF few TRBV7-6 TRBD1 TRBJ1-2
TGTGCCAGCAGCGTAGGCACAGGGGTACCCTACGAGCAGTACTTC CASSVGTGVPYEQYF . TRBV9 TRBD1 TRBJ2-7
TGCGCCAGCAGCTCGGGACTAGCGGGAGGGAACTCCTACAATGAGCAGTTCTTC CASSSGLAGGNSYNEQFF . TRBV5-1 TRBD2 TRBJ2-1
TGTGCCAGCAGCCCCTACCGACAGCATGCTAACTATGGCTACACCTTC CASSPYRQHANYGYTF . TRBV3-1/TRBV3-2 . TRBJ1-2
TGTGCCAGCAGCTTCGGGGGTGACTCTTACGAGCAGTACTTC CASSFGGDSYEQYF . TRBV11-3 . TRBJ2-7
TGTGCCAGCAGTTTATCTGACAGGGTTGGAAACACCATATATTTT CASSLSDRVGNTIYF . TRBV28 TRBD1 TRBJ1-3
TGTGCCAGCAGCGCCGGGACTGTCTCTTCCTACGAGCAGTACTTC CASSAGTVSSYEQYF few TRBV5-4 . TRBJ2-7
TGTGCCACCAGTGGGACTACCTACAATGAGCAGTTCTTC CATSGTTYNEQFF . TRBV24-1 . TRBJ2-1
TGTGCCAGCAGTACTCTGGACAGGGGAGAGTACGAGCAGTACTTC CASSTLDRGEYEQYF few TRBV16 TRBD1 TRBJ2-7
TGTGCCATCAGGAGGGACAGTACCGCTTCACCCCTCCACTTT CAIRRDSTASPLHF . TRBV10-3 TRBD1 TRBJ1-6
TGTGCCAGCAGCCCCCCGTTCAGGGTTGGAGATACGCAGTATTTT CASSPPFRVGDTQYF . TRBV7-9 . TRBJ2-3
TGCGCCAGCAGCTTGGGGACAGGGCAAGTCGCAGATACGCAGTATTTT CASSLGTGQVADTQYF . TRBV5-1 TRBD1 TRBJ2-3
TGTGCCAGCAGCTCCTCATGGGCGGGGGGAGAGACCCAGTACTTC CASSSSWAGGETQYF . TRBV9 TRBD2 TRBJ2-5
TGTGCCAGCAGCCGGGATAGCAATCAGCCCCAGCATTTT CASSRDSNQPQHF . TRBV7-9 . TRBJ1-5
TGTGCCAGCAGCGTACGGGACAGGGACCCCTACGAGCAGTACTTC CASSVRDRDPYEQYF . TRBV9 TRBD1 TRBJ2-7
TGTGCCAGCAGCTTAGGTGGGGCGCTTCCCTACGAGCAGTACTTC CASSLGGALPYEQYF . TRBV11-2 . TRBJ2-7
TGTGCCAGCTCCCCCGGACTAGTGGGGCGGGATACGCAGTATTTT CASSPGLVGRDTQYF . TRBV18 TRBD2 TRBJ2-3
TGTGCCACCAGCAGGACAGGGAACTATGGCTACACCTTC CATSRTGNYGYTF . TRBV15 TRBD1 TRBJ1-2
TGCGCCAGCAGCCCGCGGGGCGGGGGGGCGAATACGCAGTATTTT CASSPRGGGANTQYF . TRBV10-2 TRBD2 TRBJ2-3
TGTGCCAGCAGGCGACAGGGAAATAGCAATCAGCCCCAGCATTTT CASRRQGNSNQPQHF . TRBV6-5 TRBD1 TRBJ1-5
TGTGCCAGCAGTGAGGGCATAGACAGCGATACGCAGTATTTT CASSEGIDSDTQYF . TRBV6-4 . TRBJ2-3
TGTGCCAGCAGTCGGTCAACGGGGGCCCAGCATTTT CASSRSTGAQHF . TRBV12-3/TRBV12-4 . TRBJ1-5
TGTGCCACCAGTGATCCCGAACAGGGGAAGGGAGATACGCAGTATTTT CATSDPEQGKGDTQYF . TRBV24-1 TRBD1 TRBJ2-3
TGTGCCAGCAGCGCGTTGGACAGCTATAATTCACCCCTCCACTTT CASSALDSYNSPLHF . TRBV9 . TRBJ1-6
TGTGCCAGCCTAGCGGGGGCCACAGATACGCAGTATTTT CASLAGATDTQYF . TRBV12-3/TRBV12-4 TRBD2 TRBJ2-3
TGTGCCATCAGTGAGAGGGGCGATTTCGATGAGCAGTTCTTC CAISERGDFDEQFF . TRBV10-3 . TRBJ2-1